This T cell receptor (beta chain) emerged from a study of cytomegalovirus exposure and HLA in healthy donors (dated by TCRdb to about 2017). A note on the overall study: An earlier analysis of roughly 570 of the donors reported about 280 Gb of sequence data and some 110 million unique TCR beta sequences obtained from 180 million or so T cells. An early release that covered fewer than 750 HLA-typed donors contained around 300 gigabases of sequencing data and tens of millions of unique TCR sequences. Of the 350 to 450 genotyped donors, over 65% fell in the genetic ancestry cluster associated with self-reported Caucasian donors. The study aimed to test whether cataloging public T cell receptors could reveal signatures of past pathogen exposure. The T cell repertoires of 666 subjects were profiled by immunosequencing and related to cytomegalovirus serostatus. A separate validation cohort of approximately 130 different subjects was used in addition to the roughly 720-subject first cohort. High-throughput TCR immunosequencing, statistical association of individual TCRs with disease status, and machine learning were combined to predict cytomegalovirus infection status. To study patterns of TCR occurrence, a later analysis re-analyzed previously published TCR beta repertoires from around 700 donors and added high-resolution HLA genotyping. Rather than drawing on any new phenotypic data, the later analysis identified candidate immune exposures from TCR beta sequences and the way those sequences occurred across donors. In an earlier analysis of roughly 540 of the donors, high-throughput TCR beta sequencing was used to judge whether each TCR beta V gene segment behaved as functional or pseudogenic. Donor age, sex, ethnicity and CMV serostatus were collected together with the repertoire data. A later genetic analysis took genome-wide SNP genotypes for about 65% of the 666 donors and used that subset as a discovery cohort. All discovery cohort repertoires had been generated on a single sequencing platform. Both class I and class II loci were covered by HLA typing, at four-digit resolution. The number of typed donors differed by locus: about 620-640 for A, B, C, DRB1 and DQB1; roughly 510 for DQA1; around 610 for DPA1; and some 470 for DPB1. Roughly five DR-DQ haplotypes were handled as single units for association and clustering because linkage in the cohort was strong. Among 350 to 400 genotyped donors of the cohort, an average of approximately 230,000 unique TCR beta nucleotide sequences were sequenced per donor, 15% to 20% of them non-productive.

On this clone itself: Its antigen remains undetermined. Base qualities are not provided; no much larger clone lies one nucleotide away.

The library was obtained by the immunoSEQ multiplex PCR assay. For the multiplex PCR, a mixture combining 60 forward primers for TCR Vbeta segments and 13 reverse primers for TCR Jbeta segments was used. A multiplex PCR assay on genomic DNA amplified the CDR3 region of rearranged TCR beta genes. The Illumina HiSeq System was used to sequence the amplified TCR beta libraries as 87-base-pair reads. The original pipeline was this. A later analysis counted tens of millions of unique TCR beta chains across the 500 to 850 repertoires, and roughly 11 million of these chains were shared by at least two donors. Raw reads were error-corrected and collapsed into unique sequences with a nearest-neighbor algorithm that merged closely related sequences to remove PCR and sequencing errors. Alignment of CDR3 sequences to IMGT reference sequences was used to assign V, D and J gene segments. For a sequence to be retained, at least a six-nucleotide match to both a V gene segment and a J gene segment was required. A rearrangement counted as productive if the CDR3 had no stop codons and remained in frame with V and J, and every other rearrangement counted as non-productive. Following IMGT convention, CDR3 was defined as the stretch from the second conserved V-encoded cysteine to the conserved J-encoded phenylalanine. The earlier analysis of about 500 of the donors excluded sequences that lacked an unambiguous match to a single V gene segment. In an earlier analysis of several hundred of the donors, V segments were called functional above 56.7% productive rearrangements and were called segregating when the between-donor standard deviation exceeded 5%. To diagnose cytomegalovirus status from the catalog of TCR beta chain sequences, a statistical classification framework was built. In a later analysis, TCR nucleotide sequences were compared against IMGT/GENE-DB human TR gene sequences so that V and J genes could be assigned. The TCRdist pipeline was used in a later analysis to assign CDR3 sequences and most-parsimonious VDJ recombination scenarios. A later analysis defined each TCR beta chain by its CDR3 amino acid sequence plus V-gene family, and excluded reads lacking a unique V-gene family. A later analysis removed 550 to 650 highly shared, low-generation-probability nucleotide sequences to deal with suspected cross-contamination and a sequencing artifact. In a later analysis, a clonal expansion index was calculated for each public chain from normalized within-repertoire ranks of inferred template counts. Generation probabilities in a later analysis came from a VDJ recombination model fitted to out-of-frame rearrangements, and those results were checked against IGoR. Hypergeometric tests were used in a later analysis to score TCR-TCR, TCR-HLA and TCR-CMV co-occurrence, with a repertoire-size bias correction applied to the TCR pairs. A later analysis estimated false discovery rates by permuting HLA or CMV assignments 20 times. A later analysis grouped co-occurring TCRs with DBSCAN, adding TCRdist sequence similarity when clustering within HLA-allele-positive subsets. Co-occurrence clustering excluded repertoires with fewer than 30,000 or more than 120,000 public chains, plus five with anomalous nucleotide sharing. Imported from immuneACCESS, the table was reduced by TCRdb to in-frame sequences with V and J called. These copies leave out some clones; in studies compared against another copy, an unresolved V gene accounts for under half, and the cause of the remainder is not known. Clone size and the V and J calls come from that table; the DNA yielded D and trimming. For this sample there are about 190,000 clones; 60% to 80% appear just once. The ten largest account for 3% to 4% of the sample.

What the research found in general, with its limitations: Because some donors lacked HLA typing at each locus, the association tests relied only on the typed subset. In a later analysis, several top co-occurrence clusters were reported to appear linked to parvovirus B19, influenza, CMV and Epstein-Barr virus. According to a later analysis, most CMV-associated TCR beta chains appeared to be HLA-restricted, and the HLA associations seemed to be driven largely by CMV exposure. According to the authors, the approach could potentially be generalized to other disease states and immunological phenotypes. A further reported finding was that TCR beta sequences accurately predicted the HLA-A and HLA-B alleles for most subjects in the first cohort. Linkage disequilibrium might explain the correlated functional status among segregating V segments, but an unknown experimental factor could not be excluded. Compared with the roughly 700-donor mean, donors in an Asian-associated ancestry cluster had fewer N-insertions in productive TCRs, according to a later genetic analysis. In both the original and validation cohorts, the classifier was reported to diagnose cytomegalovirus status with high specificity and sensitivity. In this cohort, only TCR beta chains were sequenced, and detectable features were limited by the absence of alpha or paired-chain data. In vitro tests confirmed that a few of the cytomegalovirus-associated TCR beta chains recognize cytomegalovirus antigens. While some public TCRs were present in many individuals, most TCR sequences turned up only very rarely across donors. The study gave a list of some 150 TCR beta chains associated with cytomegalovirus. For the cohort, immune exposure information was limited to CMV serostatus. The sequencing pipeline was judged likely to have produced a cluster of highly shared sequence variants as a technical artifact. Broadly in line with IMGT annotations, most TCR beta V segments showed up in productive rearrangements about 87% or about 30% of the time in an earlier analysis of 587 of the donors. Because counts were too low, seventeen rarely observed V segments, including chromosome 9 orphons, were left out of the earlier analysis of several hundred of the donors. The 87-base-pair reads could not distinguish some IMGT-functional V segments, including TRBV6-2 and TRBV6-3, so those segments were excluded. When HLA alleles, especially DR and DQ, strongly co-occurred, attributing TCR associations to individual alleles was difficult. In a later analysis, HLA-associated TCR beta chains showed more clonal expansion and lower generation probabilities than non-associated chains that were equally common. Sequencing depth was assumed to be roughly uniform across donors in the presence/absence analyses, though that assumption may not hold. In a later analysis, the rate of TCR association differed among HLA loci, with DRB1 alleles having the most associated TCRs and HLA-C alleles having the fewest. A later analysis associated 16,951 TCR beta sequences with specific HLA alleles at a false discovery rate of 0.05. V-gene and J-gene trimming of TCR beta chains was associated with a missense DCLRE1C variant in a later genetic analysis, and the association was replicated in an independent cohort.

The germline V gene encodes CDR1 MNHNY and CDR2 SVGAGI (reference sequence). Deletion took 7 bases off V and 9 bases off J, with a span of 10 bases between the germline ends. Taken from cysteine to phenylalanine, the CDR3 has 11 residues. The kept DNA is CDR3 alone, 33 bases in frame from the first base. In total, 500 to 700 healthy bone marrow donors made up the cohort. At the time of sampling, every cohort member was nominally healthy, though immune exposures that went unrecorded were likely present. The donor tested CMV seropositive, placing the donor among the approximately 290 seropositive members of the cohort. Each donor provided a peripheral blood sample, and peripheral blood mononuclear cells were used for TCR beta sequencing. The Qiagen DNeasy Blood Extraction Kit was used to extract genomic DNA from the blood cell samples.

This TCR derives from a woman aged 30 to 39 in good health and CMV-seropositive. Material for sequencing was PBMCs. The chain is encoded by TRBV6-6 joined to TRBJ2-4; the D gene lacks a confident call. DNA sequence: TGTGCCAGCACCCTTAGTACCATTCAGTACTTC. The resulting protein is CASTLSTIQYF.